Shown below are 8 T cell receptor beta chains from a single sample sequenced in a study of T cell changes during pregnancy in multiple sclerosis. The repertoire was sequenced with immunoSEQ multiplex PCR; TCRdb's copy has only in-frame clones and lacks some. Of about 97,000 clones listed, around 90% are singletons. Sequenced material: peripheral blood, taken in the second trimester of pregnancy. The receptors were sampled from a female donor with multiple sclerosis, enrolled in a pregnancy study.

This clone was recorded only once. The V call is TRBV2, the J call TRBJ2-6; 8 bases map to TRBD2. The CDR3 has 14 residues. The germline gives CDR1 SNHLY, CDR2 FYNNEI. Trimming cost V 7 bases and J 2 bases; bases outside gene matches: 1. In nucleotides, the CDR3 is TGTGCCAGCACGGGGGGGACTGGGGCCAACGTCCTGACTTTC. Translating it yields CASTGGTGANVLTF.

This clone is a singleton in its sample. V gene TRBV5-1 combines with J gene TRBJ2-3; tentative D call: TRBD2 (6 bases). CDR3 size: 15 residues. Germline assignment: CDR1 SGHRS and CDR2 YFSETQ. Between the trimmed V and J ends, which lost 0 bases and 4 bases, there was a span of 12 bases. CDR3 sequence reads: CASSLAGVVADTQYF. CDR3 DNA sequence: TGCGCCAGCAGCTTGGCGGGAGTGGTCGCAGATACGCAGTATTTT.

A single count supports this clone. The genes are TRBV6-5 and TRBJ1-2, with D maybe TRBD1 (6 bases). V was trimmed by 4 bases and J by 8 bases, leaving 14 bases between them. CDR3 length: 13 amino acids. Germline assignment: CDR1 MNHEY and CDR2 SVGAGI. In nucleotides, the CDR3 is TGTGCCAGCAGTTCAGGGGAATTATACGGCTACACCTTC. It is translated as CASSSGELYGYTF.

The chain couples TRBV7-8 to TRBJ2-7; TRBD2 agrees at 9 bases. The V and J ends lost 3 bases and 5 bases, in that order; junction bases with no gene match: 5. The CDR3 contains 14 residues. Germline CDR1 and CDR2: SGHVS and FQNEAQ. The CDR3 loop is CASSFGGRADEQYF. The CDR3 DNA reads as TGTGCCAGCAGCTTCGGCGGGAGGGCCGACGAGCAGTACTTC.

The chain combines TRBV28 with TRBJ2-7; tentatively, D is TRBD2 (6 bases). The ends were cut back, 1 base at V and 7 bases at J, with 23 bases in the middle. CDR3 length equals 17 residues. Germline CDR1 is MDHEN and CDR2 is SYDVKM. CDR3 protein: CASSLLGSGSRVGEQYF. The CDR3 DNA sequence: TGTGCCAGCAGTTTATTGGGGTCCGGGAGCCGGGTGGGGGAGCAGTACTTC.

The chain uses TRBV28 and TRBJ2-1; D not certain. Germline V gene sequence: CDR1 MDHEN, CDR2 SYDVKM. Trimming pared 8 bases from V and 5 bases from J, leaving 10 bases between. The CDR3 totals 12 residues. The chain's CDR3 is CASHSTNNEQFF. The CDR3 nucleotides are TGTGCCAGCCACTCCACTAACAATGAGCAGTTCTTC.

This chain uses TRBV27 with TRBJ2-1; 8 nucleotides match TRBD1. The CDR3 sequence is 20 residues long. J lost 1 base, V lost 2 bases, and 16 bases had no gene match. Germline V lookup: CDR1 MNHEY, CDR2 SMNVEV (reference sequence). CDR3 nucleotide sequence: TGTGCCAGCAGTTTACCCACTCTCCGTCCAGGGGGCCGGTCCTACAATGAGCAGTTCTTC. Its protein is CASSLPTLRPGGRSYNEQFF.

V usage is TRBV29-1 and J usage is TRBJ2-2; a possible D gene is TRBD1 (6 bases). V dropped 6 bases and J dropped 8 bases, with 13 bases sitting between them. Germline CDR1 and CDR2: SQVTM and ANQGSEA. There are 12 residues in the CDR3. CDR3 DNA: TGCAGCGTGGGATACAGGGCTGGGGAGCTGTTTTTT. Its protein is CSVGYRAGELFF.